Below, 5 T cell receptor beta chains from the same sample are listed, as sequenced in a study of T cell responses to AZD1222 COVID-19 vaccine. TCRdb's copy holds only in-frame clones and misses some; the assay was immunoSEQ multiplex PCR. Of some 190,000 clones in the sample, approximately 90% were seen once. Sample: peripheral blood, taken 28 days after the second AZD1222 dose. All receptors derive from an adult who received the AZD1222 COVID-19 vaccine.

This clone was counted between two and nine times. This chain joins TRBV5-3 and TRBJ1-2; tentatively, D is TRBD1 (5 bases). TRBV5-3 counts as an open reading frame of uncertain function. The CDR3 is made up of 15 amino acids. V dropped 7 bases and J dropped 5 bases, with 21 bases sitting between them. CDR3 loop: CARPAGTPQLYGYTF. CDR3 DNA: TGTGCCAGACCCGCCGGGACTCCTCAGTTGTATGGCTACACCTTC.

CDR3 sequence reads: CASTLVDWQTYNEQFF. As DNA, the CDR3 is TGCGCCAGCACCCTCGTCGACTGGCAAACCTACAATGAGCAGTTCTTC. V is TRBV5-1 and J is TRBJ2-1, with D unclear. The CDR3 length is 16 residues. Germline V gives CDR1 SGHRS, CDR2 YFSETQ. Trimming cost V 6 bases and J 2 bases, with 18 bases left between them.

This clone has a handful of counts. The CDR3 DNA reads as TGTGCCAGCAGAGTTTTCAGGGGCAACACCGGGGAGCTGTTTTTT. It encodes CASRVFRGNTGELFF. The rearrangement joins TRBV2 to TRBJ2-2; weak D call: TRBD1 (6 bases). This CDR3 spans 15 amino acids. CDR1 is SNHLY, CDR2 FYNNEI, per germline. Trimming took off 6 bases at V and 2 bases at J, with 13 bases between the two ends. Supplemented by reference TRBV2 and TRBJ2-2, the full variable domain reads EPEVTQTPSHQVTQMGQEVILRCVPISNHLYFYWYRQILGQKVEFLVSFYNNEISEKSEIFDDQFSVERPDGSNFTLKIRSTKLEDSAMYFCASRVFRGNTGELFFGEGSRLTVL.

With regard to this clone: This sample includes further DNA sequences coding for the same CDR3. The J gene is TRBJ1-5, the V gene TRBV10-3; maybe TRBD1 (5 bases). V lost 3 bases to trimming and J lost 2 bases, with 5 bases between them. The CDR3 has 13 residues. Germline lookup yields CDR1 ENHRY and CDR2 SYGVKD. The CDR3 DNA reads as TGTGCCATCAGTGACAGGGGCAATCAGCCCCAGCATTTT. The encoded protein is CAISDRGNQPQHF.

V is TRBV13 and J is TRBJ1-6, with TRBD1 matching 8 bases. Germline-derived CDR1 and CDR2 are PRHDT and FYEKMQ (reference sequence). This CDR3 comprises 14 residues. The V gene end was trimmed by 5 bases and the J gene end by 10 bases; junction bases not matched to a gene: 7. The CDR3 DNA is TGTGCCAGCAGCCTTCGACAGGGGCAATCACCCCTCCACTTT. Amino acid sequence: CASSLRQGQSPLHF.